Presented here are 19 T cell receptor beta chains from one specimen sequenced in a study of cytomegalovirus exposure and HLA in healthy donors. Primers for the PCR totalled 60 Vbeta and 13 Jbeta. Sequenced by immunoSEQ multiplex PCR; TCRdb stores in-frame clones only, minus some. This table has 85,000 to 130,000 clones, about 80% appearing once. Sequenced input: PBMCs. All receptors derive from a woman in her thirties or forties in good health and CMV-seronegative.

This clone was found once. The V and J genes are TRBV4-1 and TRBJ1-1; D is uncertain. V dropped 4 bases and J dropped 5 bases, with 11 bases sitting between them. The V gene's germline CDR1 is MGHRA and CDR2 YSYEKL. This CDR3 is built from 13 residues. The CDR3, as DNA: TGCGCCAGCAGCCTAAACCGGGTAACTGAAGCTTTCTTT. Protein: CASSLNRVTEAFF.

The chain employs TRBV28 and TRBJ1-2; weak D call: TRBD1 (6 bases). CDR1 is MDHEN, CDR2 SYDVKM, per germline. The CDR3 totals 16 residues. V lost 3 bases and J lost 6, with 20 bases in between. For the CDR3, the DNA is TGTGCCAGCAGTTTCCCCACCCCTCGACAGGTGCATGGCTACACCTTC. It encodes CASSFPTPRQVHGYTF.

The chain combines TRBV6-6 with TRBJ1-2; 7 bases map to TRBD1. The V gene end was trimmed by 5 bases and the J gene end by 2 bases; junction bases not matched to a gene: 5. CDR1 is MNHNY, CDR2 SVGAGI, per germline (reference sequence). This CDR3 spans 14 amino acids. CDR3 sequence: CASSREGANYGYTF. DNA of the CDR3: TGTGCCAGCAGTCGAGAGGGGGCGAACTATGGCTACACCTTC.

This chain uses TRBV18 with TRBJ1-1; D is perhaps TRBD1 (6 bases). Trimming took 6 bases from V and 3 from J, leaving 14 bases between them. The CDR3 runs 14 residues. Germline loops: CDR1 KGHSH, CDR2 LQKENI. The CDR3 sequence is CASSPLTGYTEAFF. CDR3 nucleotides: TGTGCCAGCTCCCCCTTGACAGGATACACTGAAGCTTTCTTT.

The chain has TRBV6-5 and TRBJ2-7; 8 bases match TRBD1. CDR3 size: 14 residues. Germline V CDR1 and CDR2: MNHEY, SVGAGI. Germline trimming cut 7 bases from V and 5 bases from J; bases unmatched to any gene: 10. CDR3 DNA sequence: TGTGCCAGCATCCGGACAGGGAGCCAGCACGAGCAGTACTTC. Its translation is CASIRTGSQHEQYF.

This chain links TRBV10-3 with TRBJ1-2, with D uncertain. V was cut by 10 bases and J by 1 base, with 19 bases left in between. The CDR3 loop spans 15 amino acids. Per germline, CDR1 ENHRY and CDR2 SYGVKD. This CDR3 is CATTGEGKYNYGYTF. The CDR3 DNA reads as TGTGCCACCACCGGGGAAGGGAAATATAACTATGGCTACACCTTC.

The chain uses TRBV2 and TRBJ2-3; 10 bases are a match to TRBD2. CDR1 and CDR2 from the germline V gene are SNHLY and FYNNEI. The CDR3 spans 15 residues. V was clipped by 3 bases and J by 1 base; unmatched bases: 1. This CDR3 reads CASSDGLAGTDTQYF. Written as DNA, the CDR3 is TGTGCCAGCAGTGACGGACTAGCGGGCACAGATACGCAGTATTTT.

In this sample, this clone turned up once. This chain uses TRBV27 with TRBJ2-7, with D tentatively TRBD1 (5 bases). CDR1 MNHEY and CDR2 SMNVEV come from the germline V gene (reference sequence). The ends were cut back, 3 bases at V and 2 bases at J, with 11 bases in the middle. The CDR3 has 14 residues. The CDR3 loop is CASSLGTGPYEQYF. In DNA form, the CDR3 reads TGTGCCAGCAGTTTGGGAACAGGACCCTACGAGCAGTACTTC.

This chain connects TRBV27 to TRBJ1-1; the D is unclear. V lost 6 bases, J lost 7 bases, and 12 bases lay in between. Germline V gene sequence: CDR1 MNHEY, CDR2 SMNVEV (reference sequence). The CDR3 covers 12 residues. The CDR3 reads CASRWVGGEAFF. The CDR3 DNA reads TGTGCCAGCAGGTGGGTTGGCGGTGAAGCTTTCTTT.

This rearrangement joins TRBV5-1 to TRBJ1-2; no reliable D call. The germline CDR1 and CDR2 sequences are SGHRS and YFSETQ. V lost 0 bases and J lost 8, with 8 bases in between. CDR3 size: 12 residues. CDR3 coding DNA: TGCGCCAGCAGCTTGGACGGTAAGGGCTACACCTTC. The encoded protein is CASSLDGKGYTF.

The genes are TRBV11-1 and TRBJ2-1; tentatively, D is TRBD2 (5 bases). Trimming stripped 4 bases from V and 0 bases from J, with 13 bases between. Germline V CDR1 and CDR2: SGHAT, FQDESV (reference sequence). The CDR3 is 16 residues long. The DNA of the CDR3 is TGTGCCAGCAGCTGGGTGTGGGAGACCTCCTACAATGAGCAGTTCTTC. This translates into CASSWVWETSYNEQFF.

This chain links TRBV5-1 with TRBJ2-1; D remains unclear. CDR1 is SGHRS, CDR2 YFSETQ, per germline. Trimming removed 6 bases from V and 0 bases from J, with 10 bases in between. This CDR3 is built from 14 residues. This CDR3 reads CASMISSSYNEQFF. The CDR3 nucleotides read TGCGCCAGCATGATCTCGAGCTCCTACAATGAGCAGTTCTTC.

The gene calls are TRBV5-1 and TRBJ2-2, with 9 bases lining up with TRBD1. The CDR3 is made up of 17 amino acids. Germline lookup yields CDR1 SGHRS and CDR2 YFSETQ. V trimming: 0 bases; J trimming: 4 bases; junction bases outside the gene matches: 7. CDR3: CASSLETGGRGTGELFF. Written as DNA, the CDR3 is TGCGCCAGCAGCTTGGAAACAGGGGGCAGGGGCACCGGGGAGCTGTTTTTT.

The V and J genes are TRBV6-1 and TRBJ2-3, with TRBD2 matching 12 bases. The CDR3 has 16 amino acids. Germline-derived CDR1 and CDR2 are MNHNS and SASEGT. V trimming: 2 bases; J trimming: 6 bases; junction bases outside the gene matches: 6. CDR3 region: CASSERLAGEGDTQYF. CDR3 in DNA: TGTGCCAGCAGTGAAAGACTAGCGGGAGAAGGGGATACGCAGTATTTT.

Of note for this clone: This sample includes further DNA sequences coding for the same CDR3. The chain recombines TRBV5-6 with TRBJ1-2; 7 nucleotides agree with TRBD1. This CDR3 has 13 amino acids. Trimming cost V 1 base and J 6 bases; bases outside gene matches: 3. CDR1 is SGHDT, CDR2 YYEEEE, per germline. The CDR3 here is CASSLRQGDGYTF. The CDR3 DNA sequence: TGTGCCAGCAGCTTGAGGCAGGGGGATGGCTACACCTTC. Full variable domain (remainder filled in from reference TRBV5-6 and TRBJ1-2): DAGVTQSPTHLIKTRGQQVTLRCSPKSGHDTVSWYQQALGQGPQFIFQYYEEEERQRGNFPDRFSGHQFPNYSSELNVNALLLGDSALYLCASSLRQGDGYTFGSGTRLTVV.

The rearrangement joins TRBV27 to TRBJ2-1; 12 bases are shared with TRBD2. The germline CDR1 and CDR2 sequences are MNHEY and SMNVEV (reference sequence). CDR3 size: 15 residues. The trim removed 4 bases at V and 7 bases at J, leaving 5 bases unmatched. CDR3 sequence: CASSSSGRAGNEQFF. In DNA, the CDR3 is TGTGCCAGCAGTTCTAGCGGGAGGGCCGGTAATGAGCAGTTCTTC.

The chain uses TRBV4-3 and TRBJ2-7, with 10 nucleotides matching TRBD1. CDR1 LGHNA and CDR2 YSLEER come from the germline V gene. Unmatched junction bases numbered 4, after V lost 0 bases and J lost 5 bases. The CDR3 consists of 15 residues. DNA of the CDR3: TGCGCCAGCAGCCAAGATCGTGGGACAGGGGACGAGCAGTACTTC. It codes for CASSQDRGTGDEQYF.

The chain links TRBV4-1 to TRBJ2-5, with 9 bases lining up with TRBD1. The J call may not be correct, given that the DNA end is closer to TRBJ2-7. The germline V gene encodes CDR1 MGHRA and CDR2 YSYEKL. The CDR3 sequence is 15 residues long. In nucleotides, the CDR3 is TGCGCCAGCAGCCAAGTCAACAGGGGGCCCTACGAGCAGTACTTC. Translation gives CASSQVNRGPYEQYF.

This clone was seen a single time. The J gene is TRBJ1-1, the V gene TRBV28; unclear D gene. The V and J ends lost 3 bases and 1 base respectively, with 6 bases between them. The germline V gene has CDR1 MDHEN and CDR2 SYDVKM. The CDR3 is 13 residues long. CDR3 region: CASSFPQNTEAFF. CDR3 nucleotides: TGTGCCAGCAGTTTCCCACAGAACACTGAAGCTTTCTTT.